These 22 T cell receptor beta chains came from one sample sequenced in a study of T cell repertoires in cytomegalovirus infection. From the reads, TCRdb called clonotypes with MiXCR, one entry per CDR3 protein. The profile shows about 830,000 distinct CDR3 sequences, approximately 32% of them singletons. For these receptors, no antigen is known. Sequenced material: cultured CD8+ T cells from PBMCs, taken from culture after CMV antigen stimulation. The receptors originated from a human donor in good health (CMV status not recorded). Some clones in this sample may be carry-over from other donors' samples.

This clonotype was recorded many times. The V and J genes are TRBV7-8 and TRBJ1-5, with 11 bases aligning to TRBD1. The V segment lost 5 bases and the J segment 7 bases; nucleotides outside the gene matches: 10. The germline CDR1 and CDR2 sequences are SGHVS and FQNEAQ. This CDR3 region has 16 residues. This CDR3 reads CASSRERTGGDQPQHF. In DNA, the CDR3 is TGTGCCAGCAGCCGGGAACGGACAGGGGGCGACCAGCCCCAGCATTTT.

The chain joins TRBV7-9 to TRBJ1-4, with 7 bases lining up with TRBD1. Germline V gene data show CDR1 as SEHNR and CDR2 as FQNEAQ (reference sequence). The length of the CDR3 is 14 residues. J lost 5 bases, V lost 4 bases, and 4 bases had no gene match. The CDR3, as DNA: TGTGCCAGCAGCTACGACAGGGAAAATGAAAAACTGTTTTTT. It yields the protein CASSYDRENEKLFF. The full variable domain, its missing parts supplied by reference TRBV7-9 and TRBJ1-4, is DTGVSQNPRHKITKRGQNVTFRCDPISEHNRLYWYRQTLGQGPEFLTYFQNEAQLEKSRLLSDRFSAERPKGSFSTLEIQRTEQGDSAMYLCASSYDRENEKLFFGSGTQLSVL.

The chain recombines TRBV6-2 or TRBV6-3 with TRBJ1-2; 7 bases are a match to TRBD1. Looked up from germline, CDR1 is MNHEY and CDR2 is SVGEGT. V trimming: 5 bases; J trimming: 6 bases; junction bases outside the gene matches: 6. The CDR3 is 13 residues long. CDR3 DNA sequence: TGTGCCAGCAGTACGAGGGGGCCGAATGGCTACACCTTC. It encodes CASSTRGPNGYTF.

For this clonotype: The germline gene is not matched at one end of the junction; a read error may be the cause. The chain combines TRBV3-1 with TRBJ1-1; possibly TRBD1 for D (5 bases). Germline CDR1 is LGHDT and CDR2 is YNNKEL (reference sequence). The CDR3 spans 14 residues. CDR3 in DNA: TGTACCAGCAGCCAGGGCAGGGCCAGCACTGAAGCTTTCTTT. Amino acid sequence: CTSSQGRASTEAFF.

This clonotype has a handful of counts. The chain links TRBV12-3 or TRBV12-4 to TRBJ2-7; D is ambiguous. The germline V and J ends were trimmed by 2 bases and 7 bases, with 15 bases remaining between them. The CDR3 contains 14 residues. CDR3 sequence (DNA): TGTGCCAGCAGTTTAAACCCCGAGGCAAGGGAGCAGTACTTC. It encodes CASSLNPEAREQYF.

In this sample, this clonotype turned up a few times. The chain combines TRBV6-5 with TRBJ2-1, with TRBD2 matching over 11 bases. CDR1 is MNHEY, CDR2 SVGAGI, per germline. The CDR3 spans 15 residues. Germline trimming cut 2 bases from V and 9 bases from J; bases unmatched to any gene: 6. CDR3 nucleotides: TGTGCCAGCAGTTACGTGGGACTAGCGGAGGGTGAGCAGTTCTTC. Translating gives CASSYVGLAEGEQFF.

The chain couples TRBV20-1 to TRBJ2-1, with 9 bases matching TRBD2. There are 17 residues in the CDR3. V shed 0 bases, J shed 3 bases, and the junction held 9 bases outside the gene matches. CDR1 is DFQATT and CDR2 is SNEGSKA in the germline V gene (reference sequence). CDR3 sequence reads: CSARDSFLAGDYNEQFF. CDR3 nucleotide sequence: TGCAGTGCTAGAGATTCTTTTTTAGCGGGGGACTACAATGAGCAGTTCTTC.

This chain links TRBV4-1 with TRBJ2-5; weak D call: TRBD2 (6 bases). Trimming shortened V by 1 base and J by 1 base, and 10 bases separated the two germline ends. The CDR3 consists of 15 residues. Germline CDR1 reads MGHRA; CDR2 reads YSYEKL. The CDR3 region has the DNA TGCGCCAGCAGCCAAGGTGGCGGGATCCAAGAGACCCAGTACTTC. It is translated as CASSQGGGIQETQYF.

This sequence joins TRBV5-1 and TRBJ2-1; 13 nucleotides agree with TRBD2. CDR1 SGHRS and CDR2 YFSETQ come from the germline V gene. V dropped 5 bases and J dropped 10; count of bases not matched to a gene: 9. The CDR3 length is 15 residues. The CDR3 here is CASRSTSGGAGEQFF. The CDR3 DNA reads TGCGCCAGCAGATCCACTAGCGGGGGGGCAGGAGAGCAGTTCTTC.

This clonotype was counted only a few times. The rearrangement joins TRBV7-6 to TRBJ2-2; D call uncertain. CDR1 SGHVS and CDR2 FNYEAQ come from the germline V gene. V was pared by 2 bases and J by 0 bases, with 10 bases between. The CDR3 spans 16 residues. CDR3 bases: TGTGCCAGCAGCTTAAACAGCCATGCGAACACCGGGGAGCTGTTTTTT. Its translation: CASSLNSHANTGELFF.

The rearrangement uses TRBV6-1 and TRBJ1-2; no firm D call. The CDR3 sequence is 13 residues long. Germline V gene lookup returns CDR1 MNHNS and CDR2 SASEGT. Trimming pared 3 bases from V and 4 bases from J, leaving 9 bases between. CDR3 in amino acids: CASSEWAVYGYTF. The CDR3 DNA reads as TGTGCCAGCAGTGAGTGGGCGGTCTATGGCTACACCTTC.

CDR3 coding DNA: TGTGCCATCAGTGATCCCGGCAGAGGGGTCAATTCACCCCTCCACTTT. It is translated as CAISDPGRGVNSPLHF. The chain carries TRBV10-3 and TRBJ1-6, with D possibly being TRBD1 (5 bases). The CDR3 is 16 residues long. Germline values: CDR1 ENHRY, CDR2 SYGVKD. Trimming shortened V by 3 bases and J by 7 bases, and 16 bases separated the two germline ends.

CDR3 region: CASSHYEGETQYF. Here the CDR3 DNA reads TGTGCCAGCAGCCATTACGAGGGAGAGACCCAGTACTTC. The rearrangement joins TRBV4-2 to TRBJ2-5; perhaps TRBD2 as D (5 bases). This CDR3 contains 13 residues. Germline CDR1 and CDR2: LGHNA and YNFKEQ. Trimming cost V 3 bases and J 4 bases, with 9 bases left between them.

A few counts support this clonotype. V and J are TRBV27 and TRBJ2-1; 7 bases line up with TRBD1. Germline lookup yields CDR1 MNHEY and CDR2 SMNVEV (reference sequence). V lost 4 bases, J lost 6 bases, and 9 bases stayed unmatched. The CDR3 spans 15 residues. The CDR3, as DNA: TGTGCCAGCAGTTCCGGTTATGGGACAGTCAATGAGCAGTTCTTC. Protein product: CASSSGYGTVNEQFF.

This clonotype appeared many times. The J gene is TRBJ2-3, the V gene TRBV7-8, with 10 positions matching TRBD2. V shed 10 bases and J 0 bases; nucleotides not matched to a gene: 13. The CDR3 is made up of 17 amino acids. The germline V gene encodes CDR1 SGHVS and CDR2 FQNEAQ. CDR3 bases: TGTGCCACCTCCCTAGCGGGGGTCATTCCTAGCACAGATACGCAGTATTTT. It yields the protein CATSLAGVIPSTDTQYF.

The chain employs TRBV7-2 and TRBJ1-1, with no clear D. The CDR3 consists of 12 residues. Per the germline V gene, CDR1 is SGHTA and CDR2 is FQGNSA. The V end lost 4 bases, the J end lost 12 bases, and 15 bases lay between the germline ends. This CDR3 reads CASSSGHPATFF. The DNA for the CDR3 is TGTGCCAGCAGCTCCGGGCACCCGGCAACTTTCTTT.

The chain employs TRBV15 and TRBJ2-1; a possible D gene is TRBD2 (5 bases). Looked up from germline, CDR1 is LNHNV and CDR2 is YYDKDF (reference sequence). CDR3 length: 15 residues. V shed 2 bases and J shed 7 bases, with 15 bases lying between them. The CDR3 reads CATSRLDSPGNEQFF. The CDR3 DNA reads as TGTGCCACCAGCAGACTGGACTCCCCCGGGAATGAGCAGTTCTTC.

Concerning this clonotype itself: A junction end diverges from the germline sequence, so it may reflect a read error. V gene TRBV7-9 combines with J gene TRBJ2-3; D may be TRBD1 or TRBD2 (6 bases each). Germline V gives CDR1 SEHNR, CDR2 FQNEAQ (reference sequence). The CDR3 has 14 residues. CDR3 DNA: TGTGCCAGCAGCTTAGAGTGGGGGGCAGATACACAGTATTTT. Amino acid sequence: CASSLEWGADTQYF.

This chain connects TRBV20-1 to TRBJ1-2; TRBD1 matches 7 bases. The trim removed 2 bases at V and 0 bases at J, leaving 9 bases unmatched. The CDR3 runs 16 residues. Per germline, CDR1 DFQATT and CDR2 SNEGSKA (reference sequence). CDR3 region: CSARFQGGRTNYGYTF. The CDR3 bases are TGCAGTGCTAGATTCCAGGGGGGGAGGACTAACTATGGCTACACCTTC.

The rearrangement links TRBV6-5 to TRBJ2-7, with D possibly matching TRBD2 (5 bases). Germline values: CDR1 MNHEY, CDR2 SVGAGI. V was shortened by 5 bases and J by 3 bases, with 11 bases between the two germline ends. CDR3 length: 13 amino acids. For the CDR3, the DNA is TGTGCCAGCAGTGTAGGACGGGGCTACGAGCAGTACTTC. Translated, it gives CASSVGRGYEQYF.

This chain links TRBV6-1 with TRBJ2-7; D might be TRBD2 (5 bases). V lost 5 bases and J lost 0, with 14 bases in between. Looked up from germline, CDR1 is MNHNS and CDR2 is SASEGT. The CDR3 has 15 residues. The CDR3 DNA follows: TGTGCCAGCAGTTATTACGGGGAAAGCTCCTACGAGCAGTACGTC. It yields the protein CASSYYGESSYEQYV.

In its sample, this clonotype was seen a few times. The J gene is TRBJ1-4, the V gene TRBV19; D not certain. Germline loops: CDR1 LNHDA, CDR2 SQIVND (reference sequence). V was shortened by 7 bases and J by 7 bases, with 10 bases between the two germline ends. There are 12 residues in the CDR3. The CDR3 loop reads CASTEGSEKLFF. The DNA for the CDR3 is TGTGCCAGTACCGAGGGAAGTGAAAAACTGTTTTTT. The entire variable domain, with the rest obtained from reference TRBV19 and TRBJ1-4, is as follows: DGGITQSPKYLFRKEGQNVTLSCEQNLNHDAMYWYRQDPGQGLRLIYYSQIVNDFQKGDIAEGYSVSREKKESFPLTVTSAQKNPTAFYLCASTEGSEKLFFGSGTQLSVL.